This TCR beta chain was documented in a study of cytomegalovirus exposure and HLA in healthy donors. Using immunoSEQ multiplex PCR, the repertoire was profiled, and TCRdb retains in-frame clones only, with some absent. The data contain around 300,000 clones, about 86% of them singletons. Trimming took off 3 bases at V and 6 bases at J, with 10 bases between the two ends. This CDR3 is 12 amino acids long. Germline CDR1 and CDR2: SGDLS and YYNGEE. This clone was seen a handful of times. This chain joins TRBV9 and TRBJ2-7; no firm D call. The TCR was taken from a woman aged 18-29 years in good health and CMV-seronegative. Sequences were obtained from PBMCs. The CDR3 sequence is CASSGRLGEQYF. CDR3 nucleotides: TGTGCCAGCAGCGGCCGACTGGGCGAGCAGTACTTC.